Presented here are 2 T cell receptor beta chains from one specimen sequenced in a study of vaccination and CD4 T cells after COVID-19. These receptors' antigens are unknown. Researchers used the Oncomine TCR Beta short-read assay to sequence DNA from cultured CD4+ T cells. In TCRdb, the PCR reads were re-called with MiXCR into one record per CDR3 protein. The sample lists 9,500 to 15,000 distinct CDR3 sequences; roughly 60% were seen once. Treatment reported: approximately 10-day PBMC culture with coronavirus spike peptide pools or control peptides (ViraFEST assay). Sequences were obtained from CD4+ T cells from blood, cultured in vitro. All receptors derive from a human donor who had recovered from COVID-19.

The chain is built from TRBV25-1 and TRBJ2-1; 8 nucleotides align to TRBD2. Germline V gene sequence: CDR1 MGHDK, CDR2 SYGVNS. The length of the CDR3 is 13 residues. The V gene end was trimmed by 3 bases and the J gene end by 5 bases; junction bases not matched to a gene: 0. The CDR3: CASSETSDNEQFF. CDR3 coding DNA: TGTGCCAGCAGTGAGACTAGCGACAATGAGCAGTTCTTC.

This clonotype is judged medium-sized. The CDR3 DNA is TGTGCCAGTAGTCCCGCGGGGGGCAGAGGCTATGGCTACACCTTC. Translated, it gives CASSPAGGRGYGYTF. The chain carries TRBV19 and TRBJ1-2; D may be TRBD1 (6 bases). This CDR3 contains 15 residues. Germline CDR1 is LNHDA and CDR2 is SQIVND (reference sequence). Between the trimmed V and J ends, which lost 5 bases and 4 bases, there was a span of 17 bases.